This T cell receptor (beta chain) was recorded in a study of T cell changes during pregnancy in multiple sclerosis. After removal of 3 bases from V and 2 bases from J, the junction contained 7 bases not matched to a gene. This CDR3 region has 17 residues. Germline V CDR1 and CDR2: SGHVS, FNYEAQ. Generated by immunoSEQ multiplex PCR, the TCRdb table keeps only in-frame clones and is missing some. The table lists 49,000 or so clones, roughly 94% of them singletons, with roughly 5.5% in the top ten. The V gene is TRBV7-6, the J gene TRBJ2-7, with 13 bases lining up with TRBD2. Material: CD8+ T cells from peripheral blood mononuclear cells, obtained before pregnancy. The origin of this receptor is a female donor with multiple sclerosis, enrolled in a pregnancy study. As DNA, the CDR3 is TGTGCCAGCAGCTTCGGACCCGGGACTAGCGGGACCTACGAGCAGTACTTC. It is translated as CASSFGPGTSGTYEQYF.